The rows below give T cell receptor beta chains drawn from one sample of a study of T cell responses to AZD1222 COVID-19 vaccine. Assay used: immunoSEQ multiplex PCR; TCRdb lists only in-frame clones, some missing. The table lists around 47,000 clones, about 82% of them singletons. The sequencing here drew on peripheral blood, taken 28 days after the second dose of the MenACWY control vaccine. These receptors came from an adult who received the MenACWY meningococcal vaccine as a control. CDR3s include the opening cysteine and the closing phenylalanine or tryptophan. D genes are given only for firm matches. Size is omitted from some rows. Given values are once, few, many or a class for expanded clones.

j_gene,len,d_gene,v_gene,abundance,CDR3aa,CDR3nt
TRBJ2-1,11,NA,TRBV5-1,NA,CASSAEGEQFF,TGCGCCAGCAGCGCCGAGGGTGAGCAGTTCTTC
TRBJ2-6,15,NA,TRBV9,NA,CASSAQGSGANVLTF,TGTGCCAGCAGCGCACAGGGATCGGGGGCCAACGTCCTGACTTTC
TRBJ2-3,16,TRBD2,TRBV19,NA,CASSSIAGGLTDTQYF,TGTGCCAGTAGTAGTATAGCGGGAGGCCTCACAGATACGCAGTATTTT
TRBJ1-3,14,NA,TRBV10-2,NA,CASSEKGPGNTIYF,TGCGCCAGCAGTGAGAAAGGGCCCGGGAACACCATATATTTT
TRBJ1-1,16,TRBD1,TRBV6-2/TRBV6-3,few,CASSYPPGTANTEAFF,TGTGCCAGCAGTTACCCGCCCGGGACAGCGAACACTGAAGCTTTCTTT
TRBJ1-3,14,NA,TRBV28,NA,CASRDGLSGNTIYF,TGTGCCAGCAGAGACGGACTCTCTGGAAACACCATATATTTT
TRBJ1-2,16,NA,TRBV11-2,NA,CASSSPRRTLNYGYTF,TGTGCCAGCAGCTCGCCTCGGAGAACCTTAAACTATGGCTACACCTTC
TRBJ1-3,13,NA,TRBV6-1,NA,CASSDGGGNTIYF,TGTGCCAGCAGTGATGGCGGTGGAAACACCATATATTTT
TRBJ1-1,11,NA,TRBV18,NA,CASSATTEAFF,TGTGCCAGCTCCGCGACGACTGAAGCTTTCTTT
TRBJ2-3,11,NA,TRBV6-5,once,CASSSQDTQYF,TGTGCCAGCAGTTCCCAGGATACGCAGTATTTT
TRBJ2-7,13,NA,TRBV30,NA,CAWSRTDLYEQYF,TGTGCCTGGAGTAGGACAGACCTCTACGAGCAGTACTTC
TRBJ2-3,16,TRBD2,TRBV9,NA,CASSLGLAGGSGTQYF,TGTGCCAGCAGCCTGGGACTAGCGGGGGGTTCGGGTACGCAGTATTTT
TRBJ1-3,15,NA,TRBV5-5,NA,CASSLDGFSGNTIYF,TGTGCCAGCAGCCTGGACGGCTTCTCTGGAAACACCATATATTTT
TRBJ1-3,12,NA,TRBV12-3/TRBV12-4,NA,CASTRTGNTIYF,TGTGCCAGCACAAGAACCGGAAACACCATATATTTT
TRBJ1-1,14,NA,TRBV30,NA,CAWSGGLMNTEAFF,TGTGCCTGGAGCGGGGGGCTCATGAACACTGAAGCTTTCTTT
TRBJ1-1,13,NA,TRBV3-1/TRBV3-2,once,CASSQLPGSEAFF,TGTGCCAGCAGCCAACTCCCGGGGAGTGAAGCTTTCTTT
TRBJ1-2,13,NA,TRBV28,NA,CASSPGLDYGYTF,TGTGCCAGCAGTCCGGGACTGGACTATGGCTACACCTTC
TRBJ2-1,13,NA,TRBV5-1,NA,CASSLETANEQFF,TGCGCCAGCAGCTTGGAGACGGCCAATGAGCAGTTCTTC
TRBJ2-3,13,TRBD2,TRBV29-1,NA,CSAATSGADTQYF,TGCAGCGCCGCGACTAGCGGTGCAGATACGCAGTATTTT
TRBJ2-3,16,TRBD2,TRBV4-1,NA,CASSQRLAGGTDTQYF,TGCGCCAGCAGCCAAAGACTAGCGGGGGGAACAGATACGCAGTATTTT
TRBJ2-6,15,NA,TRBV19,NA,CASSPRGAGANVLTF,TGTGCCAGTAGTCCCAGGGGGGCTGGGGCCAACGTCCTGACTTTC
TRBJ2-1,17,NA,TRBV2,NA,CASSGWETGQNYNEQFF,TGTGCCAGCAGTGGATGGGAGACAGGACAGAACTACAATGAGCAGTTCTTC
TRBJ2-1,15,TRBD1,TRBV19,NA,CASSIGTARDNEQFF,TGTGCCAGTAGTATTGGGACAGCGCGTGACAATGAGCAGTTCTTC
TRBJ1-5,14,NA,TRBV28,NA,CASSFMSSNQPQHF,TGTGCCAGCAGTTTTATGTCTTCAAATCAGCCCCAGCATTTT
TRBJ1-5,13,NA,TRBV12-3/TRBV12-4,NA,CASSREMGQPQHF,TGTGCCAGCAGCCGAGAAATGGGTCAGCCCCAGCATTTT
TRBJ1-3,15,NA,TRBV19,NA,CASSISEVSGNTIYF,TGTGCCAGTAGTATAAGCGAGGTCTCTGGAAACACCATATATTTT
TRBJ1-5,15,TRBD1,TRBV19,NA,CASSPRQGINQPQHF,TGTGCCAGTAGCCCCAGACAGGGAATAAACCAGCCCCAGCATTTT